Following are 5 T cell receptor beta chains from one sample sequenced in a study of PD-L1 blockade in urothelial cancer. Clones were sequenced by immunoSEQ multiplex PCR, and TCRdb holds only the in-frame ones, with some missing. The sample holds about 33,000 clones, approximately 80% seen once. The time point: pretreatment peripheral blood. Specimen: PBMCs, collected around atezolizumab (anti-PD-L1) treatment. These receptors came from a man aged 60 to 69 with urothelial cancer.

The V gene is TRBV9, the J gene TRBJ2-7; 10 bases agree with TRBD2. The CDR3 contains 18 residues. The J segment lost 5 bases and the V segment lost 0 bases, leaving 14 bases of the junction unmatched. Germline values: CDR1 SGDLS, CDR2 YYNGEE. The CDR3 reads CASSVGMLASGSQHEQYF. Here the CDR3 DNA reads TGTGCCAGCAGCGTAGGAATGTTGGCTAGCGGGAGTCAGCACGAGCAGTACTTC.

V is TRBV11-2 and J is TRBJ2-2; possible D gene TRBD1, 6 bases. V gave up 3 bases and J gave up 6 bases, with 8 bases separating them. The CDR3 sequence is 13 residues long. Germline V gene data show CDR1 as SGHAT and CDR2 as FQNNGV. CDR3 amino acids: CASSFHRAGELFF. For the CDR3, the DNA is TGTGCCAGCAGCTTTCACAGGGCCGGGGAGCTGTTTTTT.

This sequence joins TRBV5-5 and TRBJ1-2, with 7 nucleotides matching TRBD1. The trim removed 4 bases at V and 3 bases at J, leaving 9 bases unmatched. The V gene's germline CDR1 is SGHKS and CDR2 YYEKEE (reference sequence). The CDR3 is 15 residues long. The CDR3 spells CASSPPGTAHYGYTF. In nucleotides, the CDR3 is TGTGCCAGCAGCCCACCTGGGACAGCGCACTATGGCTACACCTTC.

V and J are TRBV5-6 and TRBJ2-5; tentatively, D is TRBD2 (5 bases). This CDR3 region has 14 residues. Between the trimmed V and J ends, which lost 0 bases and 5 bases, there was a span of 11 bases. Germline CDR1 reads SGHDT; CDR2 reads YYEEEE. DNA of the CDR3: TGTGCCAGCAGCTTGGGGCGGTCGGGGGAGACCCAGTACTTC. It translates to CASSLGRSGETQYF.

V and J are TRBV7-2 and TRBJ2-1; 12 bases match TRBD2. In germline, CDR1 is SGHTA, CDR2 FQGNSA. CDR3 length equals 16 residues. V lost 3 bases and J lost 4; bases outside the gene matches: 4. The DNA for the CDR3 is TGTGCCAGCAGCTTTCCTAGCGGGAGGGCTTACAATGAGCAGTTCTTC. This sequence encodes CASSFPSGRAYNEQFF.